These 15 T cell receptor beta chains share one sample of origin, sequenced in a study of post-analysis software for immune sequencing data. Regarding the study as a whole: Five or six TRBV segments were significantly more frequent in patients than in controls. TRBV5-6, TRBV5-1 and TRBV20-1 were among these segments.

TCR beta cDNA libraries had unique molecular identifiers. TCRdb re-analysed the PCR reads in MiXCR, keeping a single row per CDR3 protein. The repertoire holds around 770,000 distinct CDR3 sequences, with roughly 50% as singletons. These receptors' antigens are unknown. The material sequenced was blood. These receptors all stem from a girl between 5 and 17 years old with multiple sclerosis.

The rearrangement joins TRBV11-3 to TRBJ2-3; 7 nucleotides line up with TRBD1. The CDR3 spans 16 residues. V dropped 5 bases and J dropped 1; count of bases not matched to a gene: 9. Germline values: CDR1 SGHNT, CDR2 YENEEA. CDR3 bases: TGTGCCAGCAGCCCCCGCTACAGGGGCCGCACAGATACGCAGTATTTT. Encoded protein: CASSPRYRGRTDTQYF.

This clonotype has only a few counts. The rearrangement links TRBV7-9 to TRBJ2-7, with 11 positions matching TRBD2. Germline V gene sequence: CDR1 SEHNR, CDR2 FQNEAQ (reference sequence). Trimming took 5 bases from V and 0 from J; bases not matched to a gene: 6. The CDR3 has 16 residues. CDR3 protein: CASSQHGLAGSYEQYF. The CDR3 nucleotides read TGTGCCAGCAGCCAACATGGACTAGCGGGCTCCTACGAGCAGTACTTC.

The rearrangement links TRBV9 to TRBJ2-4; 8 bases agree with TRBD1. The DNA end is a closer match to TRBJ2-7, so the J assignment may be wrong. Germline values: CDR1 SGDLS, CDR2 YYNGEE. The CDR3 is 16 residues long. CDR3 protein: CASSVHSGTGLAEQYF. The CDR3 DNA follows: TGTGCCAGCAGCGTCCACTCCGGGACAGGCCTCGCCGAGCAGTACTTC.

In its sample, this clonotype was seen once. V and J are TRBV20-1 and TRBJ1-1, with D possibly being TRBD1 (5 bases). Germline V lookup: CDR1 DFQATT, CDR2 SNEGSKA (reference sequence). Trimming took off 6 bases at V and 6 bases at J, with 14 bases between the two ends. The CDR3 sequence is 12 residues long. CDR3 sequence (DNA): TGCAGTGCCAATAGGGGCCCTCCTGAAGCTTTCTTT. Amino acids: CSANRGPPEAFF.

The table lists this clonotype with a few counts. The rearrangement joins TRBV5-8 to TRBJ1-2; maybe TRBD1 (5 bases). Trimming took 7 bases from V and 3 from J, leaving 25 bases between them. The CDR3 covers 17 residues. Germline V gene sequence: CDR1 SGHTS, CDR2 YDEGEE. CDR3 sequence reads: CASGPGIGENRDYGYTF. The CDR3 region has the DNA TGTGCCAGCGGCCCAGGGATAGGGGAAAATCGGGACTATGGCTACACCTTC. The variable domain in full, completed from reference TRBV5-8 and TRBJ1-2, reads EAGVTQSPTHLIKTRGQQATLRCSPISGHTSVYWYQQALGLGLQFLLWYDEGEERNRGNFPPRFSGRQFPNYSSELNVNALELEDSALYLCASGPGIGENRDYGYTFGSGTRLTVV.

The chain uses TRBV15 and TRBJ2-1, with unresolved D. With the DNA end fitting TRBJ2-7 better, the J assignment may be wrong. The CDR3 runs to 16 residues. Germline V lookup: CDR1 LNHNV, CDR2 YYDKDF (reference sequence). CDR3 bases: TGTGCCACCAGCAGAGATTTGGGGTCCTACCCGCCTGAGCAGTACTTC. This sequence encodes CATSRDLGSYPPEQYF.

This clonotype was recorded once. This chain connects TRBV7-9 to TRBJ1-6; D is unclear. The V end lost 8 bases, the J end lost 10 bases, and 12 bases lay between the germline ends. The CDR3 is made up of 12 amino acids. CDR1 and CDR2 from the germline V gene are SEHNR and FQNEAQ (reference sequence). The CDR3 DNA is TGTGCCAGCGGGTCCCAGCTCTCACCCCTCCACTTT. Protein product: CASGSQLSPLHF.

This chain links TRBV28 with TRBJ2-1, with TRBD1 as a possible D gene (6 bases). CDR3 length equals 12 residues. V lost 6 bases, J lost 10 bases, and 13 bases lay in between. Germline-derived CDR1 and CDR2 are MDHEN and SYDVKM. DNA of the CDR3: TGTGCCAGCAGGTTTCAGGGACACGAGCAGTTCTTC. Translated, it gives CASRFQGHEQFF.

A single count supports this clonotype. This chain links TRBV27 with TRBJ2-1; no clear D. V was trimmed by 3 bases and J by 10 bases, leaving 13 bases between them. CDR1 is MNHEY, CDR2 SMNVEV, per germline (reference sequence). The CDR3 has 13 amino acids. CDR3: CASSFGPGREQFF. The CDR3 region has the DNA TGTGCCAGCAGTTTTGGGCCCGGCAGGGAGCAGTTCTTC.

This clonotype occurred once. This chain connects TRBV12-3 or TRBV12-4 to TRBJ1-1, with D unclear. Trimming left V 4 bases short and J 6 bases short, with 15 bases between. This CDR3 comprises 14 residues. The CDR3 DNA reads as TGTGCCAGCAGTTCCCTGGTAGGAGTCGCTGAAGCTTTCTTT. Its translation: CASSSLVGVAEAFF.

The CDR3 nucleotides read TGTGCCACCAGTATTGCCCCGGGATCCGAGCAGTTCTTC. Residues: CATSIAPGSEQFF. The gene calls are TRBV15 and TRBJ2-1; D possibly corresponds to TRBD2 (5 bases). CDR1 and CDR2 from the germline V gene are LNHNV and YYDKDF (reference sequence). The CDR3 is 13 amino acids. Trimming removed 6 bases from V and 10 bases from J, with 16 bases in between. The whole variable domain, remainder taken from reference TRBV15 and TRBJ2-1, is DAMVIQNPRYQVTQFGKPVTLSCSQTLNHNVMYWYQQKSSQAPKLLFHYYDKDFNNEADTPDNFQSRRPNTSFCFLDIRSPGLGDTAMYLCATSIAPGSEQFFGPGTRLTVL.

This chain links TRBV4-1 with TRBJ2-1; D is perhaps TRBD1 (6 bases). Deletions cut 5 bases from V and 8 bases from J, with 13 bases between. The CDR3 runs to 13 residues. CDR1 and CDR2 from the germline V gene are MGHRA and YSYEKL. CDR3 sequence reads: CASSDTSGDEQFF. The CDR3 DNA is TGCGCCAGCAGCGATACATCAGGGGATGAGCAGTTCTTC.

The chain couples TRBV5-1 to TRBJ2-3, with D perhaps being TRBD1 or TRBD2 (5 bases each). Per germline, CDR1 SGHRS and CDR2 YFSETQ. The CDR3 length is 17 residues. V lost 2 bases to trimming and J lost 2 bases, with 18 bases between them. CDR3 residues: CASSFPIGTYSTDTQYF. CDR3 DNA: TGCGCCAGCAGCTTCCCCATAGGGACGTATTCCACAGATACGCAGTATTTT.

The V call is TRBV10-3, the J call TRBJ2-5; D is uncertain. V lost 3 bases and J lost 7, with 12 bases in between. The CDR3 consists of 13 residues. CDR1 is ENHRY, CDR2 SYGVKD, per germline. The CDR3 bases are TGTGCCATCAGTGAAATGGTCCAGTTGACCCAGTACTTC. This codes for CAISEMVQLTQYF.

This chain joins TRBV6-6 and TRBJ2-5; possible D gene TRBD1, 5 bases. From germline, CDR1 is MNHNY and CDR2 SVGAGI (reference sequence). CDR3 length: 14 residues. V was trimmed by 5 bases and J by 3 bases, leaving 13 bases between them. The CDR3 nucleotides read TGTGCCAGCAGTCCCCCAGGGATCGAAGAGACCCAGTACTTC. Translation gives CASSPPGIEETQYF.